The source of this T cell receptor beta chain is a study of blood T cell repertoires in COVID-19. Using immunoSEQ multiplex PCR, the repertoire was profiled, and TCRdb retains in-frame clones only, with some absent. The repertoire holds 90,000 to 100,000 clones, with around nine tenths as singletons. The CDR3 is 13 amino acids. Looked up from germline, CDR1 is MDHEN and CDR2 is SYDVKM. The ends were cut back, 5 bases at V and 2 bases at J, with 9 bases in the middle. The specimen sequenced was peripheral blood. This TCR came from a man aged 55 to 70 with COVID-19, enrolled during active disease. The chain couples TRBV28 to TRBJ1-1; tentatively, D is TRBD1 (5 bases). The CDR3 sequence: CASSMTVNTEAFF. The CDR3 DNA is TGTGCCAGCAGTATGACAGTTAACACTGAAGCTTTCTTT.